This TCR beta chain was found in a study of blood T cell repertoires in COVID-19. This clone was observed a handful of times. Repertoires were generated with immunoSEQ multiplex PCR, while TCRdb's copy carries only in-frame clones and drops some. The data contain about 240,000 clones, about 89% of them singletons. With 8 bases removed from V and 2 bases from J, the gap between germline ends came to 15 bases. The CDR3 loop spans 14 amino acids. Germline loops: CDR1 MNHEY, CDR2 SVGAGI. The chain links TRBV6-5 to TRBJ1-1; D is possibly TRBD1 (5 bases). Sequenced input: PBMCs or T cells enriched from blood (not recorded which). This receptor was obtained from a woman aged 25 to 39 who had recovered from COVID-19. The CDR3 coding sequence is TGTGCCAGCGGAGGGGAACGAGTAAACACTGAAGCTTTCTTT. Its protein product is CASGGERVNTEAFF.